The 15 T cell receptor beta chains in this list originate from one sample, sequenced in a study of blood T cell repertoires in COVID-19. Libraries were prepared by immunoSEQ multiplex PCR; TCRdb keeps only in-frame clonotypes and omits some of them. The data hold roughly 100,000 clones, with around nine tenths observed a single time. The sample consisted of peripheral blood. These receptors were taken from a human donor in a cohort sampled during active COVID-19.

The genes are TRBV18 and TRBJ2-5; D is ambiguous. V was cut by 4 bases and J by 3 bases, with 12 bases left in between. Germline V gene sequence: CDR1 KGHSH, CDR2 LQKENI. The CDR3 length is 14 residues. CDR3 residues: CASSHIDKEETQYF. CDR3 bases: TGTGCCAGCTCACATATAGACAAAGAAGAGACCCAGTACTTC.

This clone was found once. The V call is TRBV4-1, the J call TRBJ1-2, with 8 bases that match TRBD1. The CDR3 is 16 residues long. The V segment lost 0 bases and the J segment 4 bases; nucleotides outside the gene matches: 7. CDR1 is MGHRA and CDR2 is YSYEKL in the germline V gene. The CDR3 nucleotides are TGCGCCAGCAGCCAAGACGGACAGGGACGGGGCTATGGCTACACCTTC. Translation gives CASSQDGQGRGYGYTF.

The chain couples TRBV6-1 to TRBJ1-2; D might be TRBD1 (6 bases). Germline CDR1 reads MNHNS; CDR2 reads SASEGT. Deletions cut 0 bases from V and 6 bases from J, with 17 bases between. The CDR3 contains 16 residues. The CDR3 loop is CASSEAGSRGADGYTF. CDR3 DNA: TGTGCCAGCAGTGAAGCGGGATCCAGGGGAGCGGATGGCTACACCTTC.

The rearrangement joins TRBV12-3 or TRBV12-4 to TRBJ2-1, with D unresolved. Trimming left V 3 bases short and J 7 bases short, with 4 bases between. This CDR3 has 11 amino acids. The DNA of the CDR3 is TGTGCCAGCAGTTTGAGTAATGAGCAGTTCTTC. Amino acid sequence: CASSLSNEQFF.

There are a few counts of this clone. V usage is TRBV5-1 and J usage is TRBJ1-6; 9 bases map to TRBD1. Looked up from germline, CDR1 is SGHRS and CDR2 is YFSETQ. The CDR3 extends over 16 amino acids. V dropped 4 bases and J dropped 10; count of bases not matched to a gene: 12. CDR3 nucleotides: TGCGCCAGCAGCCCGCTGGGACAGGGCATAGGATCACCCCTCCACTTT. Translated: CASSPLGQGIGSPLHF.

The chain uses TRBV6-1 and TRBJ2-3; D possibly corresponds to TRBD1 (6 bases). There are 13 residues in the CDR3. Germline values: CDR1 MNHNS, CDR2 SASEGT. V was trimmed by 3 bases and J by 4 bases, leaving 8 bases between them. CDR3 sequence: CASSDRGSDTQYF. CDR3 DNA sequence: TGTGCCAGCAGTGACAGGGGTTCAGATACGCAGTATTTT.

The chain links TRBV4-3 to TRBJ2-7; D is possibly TRBD2 (5 bases). The CDR3 runs to 15 residues. The germline CDR1 and CDR2 sequences are LGHNA and YSLEER. V lost 1 base, J lost 1 base, and 11 bases lay in between. The CDR3 reads CASSQVFGMSYEQYF. DNA for the CDR3: TGCGCCAGCAGCCAAGTTTTCGGGATGTCCTACGAGCAGTACTTC.

The chain links TRBV3-1 (or the pseudogene TRBV3-2) to TRBJ2-1; D is unclear. The CDR3 is 16 residues long. Germline V gives CDR1 LGHDT, CDR2 YNNKEL (reference sequence). Trimming removed 0 bases at V and 5 bases at J, with 14 bases between. The CDR3: CASSQDELDWNNEQFF. The CDR3 DNA sequence: TGTGCCAGCAGCCAAGATGAGCTAGATTGGAACAATGAGCAGTTCTTC.

The chain joins TRBV11-2 to TRBJ2-5; D remains unclear. The CDR3 length is 14 residues. Germline loops: CDR1 SGHAT, CDR2 FQNNGV. The V end lost 5 bases, the J end lost 1 base, and 11 bases lay between the germline ends. The CDR3 sequence: CASSAHTAQETQYF. The CDR3 DNA follows: TGTGCCAGCAGCGCCCACACAGCCCAAGAGACCCAGTACTTC.

V and J are TRBV4-3 and TRBJ1-2, with D maybe TRBD1 (6 bases). The V end was cut by 0 bases, the J end by 5 bases, with 16 bases between. CDR3 length: 16 residues. From germline, CDR1 is LGHNA and CDR2 YSLEER. Here the CDR3 reads CASSQERDDRYYGYTF. The DNA of the CDR3 is TGCGCCAGCAGCCAAGAGCGTGACGACAGGTATTATGGCTACACCTTC.

The chain carries TRBV21-1 and TRBJ1-2; TRBD1 was called by the table and not checked on the DNA. TRBV21-1 is a recognized pseudogene. The CDR3 loop spans 16 amino acids. The CDR3 reads CASSNLGQGRGDGYTF. DNA for the CDR3: TGTGCCAGCAGCAACCTTGGACAGGGGAGGGGGGATGGCTACACCTTC.

This rearrangement joins TRBV11-2 to TRBJ2-1; 10 bases line up with TRBD2. The junction had 13 bases not matched to a gene; V was cut back by 4 bases and J by 1 base. Germline CDR1 SGHAT, CDR2 FQNNGV. CDR3 size: 19 residues. The CDR3, as DNA: TGTGCCAGCAGCTCACGTCTCCTAGGGACTAGCGTTTCCTACAATGAGCAGTTCTTC. Translating it yields CASSSRLLGTSVSYNEQFF.

The chain employs TRBV5-4 and TRBJ2-6, with no clear D. Trimming removed 4 bases at V and 4 bases at J, with 9 bases between. The CDR3 extends over 14 amino acids. Germline CDR1 and CDR2: SGHNT and YYREEE (reference sequence). Here the CDR3 reads CASSLILGANVLTF. The CDR3 DNA reads as TGTGCCAGCAGCCTAATTCTCGGGGCCAACGTCCTGACTTTC.

This chain joins TRBV29-1 and TRBJ2-2, with D maybe TRBD1 (5 bases). Germline CDR1 is SQVTM and CDR2 is ANQGSEA. There are 14 residues in the CDR3. Trimming took 6 bases from V and 0 from J, leaving 11 bases between them. The CDR3 spells CSVQDFANTGELFF. The CDR3 DNA follows: TGCAGCGTACAGGATTTCGCGAACACCGGGGAGCTGTTTTTT.

V usage is TRBV15 and J usage is TRBJ2-4, with TRBD2 identical over 14 bases. CDR1 and CDR2 (germline): LNHNV, YYDKDF (reference sequence). The length of the CDR3 is 19 residues. With 4 bases clipped from V and 0 bases from J, the junction kept 8 bases outside the gene matches. The chain's CDR3 is CATSTRTSGGKLAKNIQYF. The CDR3 DNA reads TGTGCCACCAGCACCCGGACTAGCGGGGGGAAGCTAGCCAAAAACATTCAGTACTTC.